The 31 T cell receptor beta chains given below trace back to one sample, sequenced in a study of beta chain features in type 1 diabetes. Notes on the study in general: All four CD4+ subsets of Type 1 diabetes patients contained TCRB CDR3s that were moderately but significantly shorter.

Which antigens these TCRs recognize remains unknown. As every portion of the isolated RNA was reverse transcribed, the sequencing read expressed TCRB transcripts. Sequenced by immunoSEQ multiplex PCR; TCRdb stores in-frame clones only, minus some. The repertoire holds approximately 360,000 clones, with roughly an eighth as singletons. Specimen: naive CD4+ T cells from blood. The receptors derive from a woman between 18 and 29 years old with type 1 diabetes.

V usage is TRBV29-1 and J usage is TRBJ2-5, with 11 positions matching TRBD1. The J call may be incorrect, as the DNA end agrees better with TRBJ2-7. This CDR3 spans 14 amino acids. Germline-derived CDR1 and CDR2 are SQVTM and ANQGSEA. CDR3 amino acids: CSVAIGTGGYEQYF. In DNA form, the CDR3 reads TGCAGCGTTGCTATAGGGACAGGGGGATACGAGCAGTACTTC.

This clone was observed a few times. This rearrangement joins TRBV9 to TRBJ1-4; tentatively, D is TRBD1 (5 bases). The V gene's germline CDR1 is SGDLS and CDR2 YYNGEE. This CDR3 region has 15 residues. The germline V and J ends were trimmed by 0 bases and 4 bases, with 10 bases remaining between them. CDR3 residues: CASSVAQGLNEKLFF. The CDR3 DNA follows: TGTGCCAGCAGCGTAGCGCAGGGCCTTAATGAAAAACTGTTTTTT.

This clone was seen a handful of times. The V and J genes are TRBV15 and TRBJ1-1, with 8 bases aligning to TRBD1. V shed 1 base, J shed 7 bases, and the junction held 5 bases outside the gene matches. The CDR3 extends over 14 amino acids. From germline, CDR1 is LNHNV and CDR2 YYDKDF (reference sequence). CDR3 region: CATSRGTGPDEAFF. DNA for the CDR3: TGTGCCACCAGCAGAGGGACAGGGCCAGATGAAGCTTTCTTT.

The J gene is TRBJ2-5, the V gene TRBV6-5, with 7 bases aligning to TRBD2. V lost 2 bases to trimming and J lost 6 bases; unmatched junction nucleotides: 9. This CDR3 comprises 15 residues. CDR1 and CDR2 from the germline V gene are MNHEY and SVGAGI. CDR3 nucleotides: TGTGCCAGCAGTTACGGGACCGGACTAGGAAAGACCCAGTACTTC. It codes for CASSYGTGLGKTQYF.

This clone has just a few counts. The rearrangement links TRBV19 to TRBJ2-7, with D tentatively TRBD2 (6 bases). The length of the CDR3 is 15 residues. V lost 5 bases to trimming and J lost 4 bases, with 18 bases between them. Germline V gives CDR1 LNHDA, CDR2 SQIVND (reference sequence). The CDR3 is CASSSTGGWSYEQYF. In nucleotides, the CDR3 is TGTGCCAGTAGTTCAACCGGGGGTTGGTCTTACGAGCAGTACTTC.

The V call is TRBV13, the J call TRBJ2-7, with 11 nucleotides matching TRBD2. CDR3 length: 16 residues. Germline CDR1 is PRHDT and CDR2 is FYEKMQ (reference sequence). V lost 2 bases to trimming and J lost 3 bases; unmatched junction nucleotides: 6. The CDR3 here is CASSLFSSGRIYEQYF. Written as DNA, the CDR3 is TGTGCCAGCAGCTTATTCTCTAGCGGGAGGATCTACGAGCAGTACTTC.

This clone was detected only a few times. This sequence joins TRBV15 and TRBJ2-3; D not certain. V was cut by 0 bases and J by 6 bases, with 10 bases left in between. Germline CDR1 LNHNV, CDR2 YYDKDF (reference sequence). CDR3 length: 14 residues. The CDR3 DNA follows: TGTGCCACCAGCAGAGATTGGGCCCAGGATACGCAGTATTTT. Protein: CATSRDWAQDTQYF.

V is TRBV4-1 and J is TRBJ2-5, with D maybe TRBD2 (6 bases). CDR3 size: 15 residues. Germline V lookup: CDR1 MGHRA, CDR2 YSYEKL. Deletions cut 3 bases from V and 3 bases from J, with 14 bases between. The CDR3: CASSQGLGREETQYF. CDR3 in DNA: TGCGCCAGCAGCCAGGGACTTGGCAGAGAAGAGACCCAGTACTTC.

This clone was recorded a few times. The CDR3: CASSLTGKVYEQYF. In DNA, the CDR3 is TGTGCCAGCAGCTTGACAGGGAAGGTCTACGAGCAGTACTTC. The rearrangement links TRBV5-6 to TRBJ2-7, with D possibly matching TRBD1 (6 bases). Germline V lookup: CDR1 SGHDT, CDR2 YYEEEE. Trimming removed 1 base from V and 3 bases from J, with 11 bases in between. The CDR3 extends over 14 amino acids.

A few counts support this clone. This rearrangement joins TRBV6-5 to TRBJ2-3; D gene uncertain. The CDR3 is 11 residues long. V lost 6 bases and J lost 8, with 9 bases in between. CDR1 and CDR2 from the germline V gene are MNHEY and SVGAGI. CDR3 coding DNA: TGTGCCAGCAGCCTAAGTGGTACGCAGTATTTT. The encoded protein is CASSLSGTQYF.

This chain joins TRBV5-1 and TRBJ1-1, with D tentatively TRBD1 (6 bases). V was trimmed by 0 bases and J by 4 bases, leaving 13 bases between them. The CDR3 is 15 amino acids. CDR1 and CDR2 (germline): SGHRS, YFSETQ. The CDR3 region is CASSLEGEGGTEAFF. CDR3 sequence (DNA): TGCGCCAGCAGCTTGGAAGGGGAAGGGGGCACTGAAGCTTTCTTT. Drawing the rest from reference TRBV5-1 and TRBJ1-1, the complete variable domain is KAGVTQTPRYLIKTRGQQVTLSCSPISGHRSVSWYQQTPGQGLQFLFEYFSETQRNKGNFPGRFSGRQFSNSRSEMNVSTLELGDSALYLCASSLEGEGGTEAFFGQGTRLTVV.

The chain couples TRBV30 to TRBJ2-5; 8 bases fit TRBD2. This CDR3 has 14 residues. CDR1 and CDR2 from the germline V gene are GTSNPN and SVGIG (reference sequence). The V gene end was trimmed by 1 base and the J gene end by 4 bases; junction bases not matched to a gene: 5. The CDR3 reads CAWSETSGPETQYF. CDR3 nucleotides: TGTGCCTGGAGTGAAACTAGCGGCCCAGAGACCCAGTACTTC.

This clone occurred a few times. The J gene is TRBJ2-2, the V gene TRBV2, with 9 bases fitting TRBD1. V trimming: 5 bases; J trimming: 7 bases; junction bases outside the gene matches: 5. This CDR3 comprises 14 residues. Germline V gene data show CDR1 as SNHLY and CDR2 as FYNNEI. CDR3 bases: TGTGCCAGCAGTCAACAGGGGGCTGTCGGGGAGCTGTTTTTT. This codes for CASSQQGAVGELFF. Combining the CDR3 with reference TRBV2 and TRBJ2-2 gives the whole variable domain EPEVTQTPSHQVTQMGQEVILRCVPISNHLYFYWYRQILGQKVEFLVSFYNNEISEKSEIFDDQFSVERPDGSNFTLKIRSTKLEDSAMYFCASSQQGAVGELFFGEGSRLTVL.

The chain has TRBV19 and TRBJ2-7; a weak D match, TRBD1 (5 bases). Germline V gene data show CDR1 as LNHDA and CDR2 as SQIVND (reference sequence). There are 13 residues in the CDR3. V was pared by 6 bases and J by 4 bases, with 13 bases between. CDR3 sequence: CASSRDRTYEQYF. Here the CDR3 DNA reads TGTGCCAGTAGCAGAGACAGAACATACGAGCAGTACTTC.

The rearrangement links TRBV7-9 to TRBJ2-6, with 7 bases aligning to TRBD1. V trimming: 5 bases; J trimming: 4 bases; junction bases outside the gene matches: 11. The length of the CDR3 is 17 residues. CDR1 is SEHNR and CDR2 is FQNEAQ in the germline V gene (reference sequence). CDR3 loop: CASSPQTGMRGANVLTF. CDR3 sequence (DNA): TGTGCCAGCAGCCCACAGACAGGGATGAGAGGGGCCAACGTCCTGACTTTC.

This clone was detected a few times. The gene calls are TRBV5-4 and TRBJ2-5, with 9 bases identical to TRBD1. CDR3 length: 13 residues. Trimming cost V 4 bases and J 5 bases; bases outside gene matches: 3. CDR1 and CDR2 from the germline V gene are SGHNT and YYREEE (reference sequence). Written as DNA, the CDR3 is TGTGCCAGCAGCCCTGGGACAGGGGAGACCCAGTACTTC. It is translated as CASSPGTGETQYF. The whole variable domain, remainder taken from reference TRBV5-4 and TRBJ2-5, is ETGVTQSPTHLIKTRGQQVTLRCSSQSGHNTVSWYQQALGQGPQFIFQYYREEENGRGNFPPRFSGLQFPNYSSELNVNALELDDSALYLCASSPGTGETQYFGPGTRLLVL.

This CDR3 is CASSPGQPSEAFF. The CDR3 DNA follows: TGCGCCAGCAGCCCGGGACAGCCCAGTGAAGCTTTCTTT. This rearrangement joins TRBV5-1 to TRBJ1-1; 7 bases map to TRBD1. With V trimmed by 4 bases and J by 7 bases, 7 bases remained unmatched. CDR3 length: 13 amino acids. CDR1 and CDR2 from the germline V gene are SGHRS and YFSETQ. Drawing the rest from reference TRBV5-1 and TRBJ1-1, the complete variable domain is KAGVTQTPRYLIKTRGQQVTLSCSPISGHRSVSWYQQTPGQGLQFLFEYFSETQRNKGNFPGRFSGRQFSNSRSEMNVSTLELGDSALYLCASSPGQPSEAFFGQGTRLTVV.

The count of this clone is one. This sequence joins TRBV5-1 and TRBJ2-7; D is unresolved. V was trimmed by 7 bases and J by 2 bases, leaving 16 bases between them. The CDR3 consists of 14 residues. In germline, CDR1 is SGHRS, CDR2 YFSETQ. Written as DNA, the CDR3 is TGCGCCAGCCTGTTAAACCCCTCAGCCTACGAGCAGTACTTC. Amino acid sequence: CASLLNPSAYEQYF.

The CDR3, as DNA: TGTGCCAGCATACCTCCCCCCGTGGGGCACTATGGCTACACCTTC. Translated: CASIPPPVGHYGYTF. The chain is built from TRBV7-9 and TRBJ1-2; D perhaps matches TRBD1 (5 bases). Germline loops: CDR1 SEHNR, CDR2 FQNEAQ (reference sequence). The CDR3 is 15 residues long. Trimming cost V 7 bases and J 3 bases, with 18 bases left between them.

V usage is TRBV7-2 and J usage is TRBJ2-2, with TRBD2 as a possible D gene (6 bases). Germline V gene data show CDR1 as SGHTA and CDR2 as FQGNSA. The CDR3 extends over 13 amino acids. V was cut by 7 bases and J by 6 bases, with 12 bases left in between. The CDR3 DNA is TGTGCCAGCAAGGAGGGCTATGCCGGGGAGCTGTTTTTT. The encoded protein is CASKEGYAGELFF.

The J gene is TRBJ2-1, the V gene TRBV7-2; 9 positions match TRBD1. The junction had 11 bases not matched to a gene; V was cut back by 5 bases and J by 6 bases. The germline gives CDR1 SGHTA, CDR2 FQGNSA. This CDR3 comprises 16 residues. The CDR3 loop is CASSPLMGQGGNEQFF. DNA for the CDR3: TGTGCCAGCAGCCCCTTAATGGGACAGGGAGGCAATGAGCAGTTCTTC.

The V gene is TRBV28, the J gene TRBJ2-7, with a weak D call TRBD1 (5 bases). The V and J ends lost 5 bases and 4 bases respectively, with 9 bases between them. The length of the CDR3 is 12 residues. Germline V lookup: CDR1 MDHEN, CDR2 SYDVKM. The DNA of the CDR3 is TGTGCCAGCAGTATCAGGGTTTACGAGCAGTACTTC. This codes for CASSIRVYEQYF.

This chain joins TRBV9 and TRBJ1-2; TRBD1 matches 9 bases. The length of the CDR3 is 14 residues. Per germline, CDR1 SGDLS and CDR2 YYNGEE. With V trimmed by 4 bases and J by 9 bases, 10 bases remained unmatched. CDR3 sequence: CASSSPGQGLSYTF. CDR3 nucleotide sequence: TGTGCCAGCAGCTCACCGGGACAGGGTTTAAGCTACACCTTC. Full variable domain (missing parts from reference TRBV9 and TRBJ1-2): DSGVTQTPKHLITATGQRVTLRCSPRSGDLSVYWYQQSLDQGLQFLIQYYNGEERAKGNILERFSAQQFPDLHSELNLSSLELGDSALYFCASSSPGQGLSYTFGSGTRLTVV.

A few counts support this clone. The rearrangement links TRBV9 to TRBJ2-1; 10 positions match TRBD2. Germline CDR1 SGDLS, CDR2 YYNGEE. The CDR3 spans 15 residues. V lost 0 bases and J lost 7; bases outside the gene matches: 4. CDR3 region: CASSVEVLAGNEQFF. The CDR3 DNA is TGTGCCAGCAGCGTAGAGGTACTAGCGGGAAATGAGCAGTTCTTC.

This clone was observed a handful of times. The rearrangement joins TRBV5-1 to TRBJ2-1, with TRBD2 identical over 8 bases. Germline V gene sequence: CDR1 SGHRS, CDR2 YFSETQ. The CDR3 extends over 15 amino acids. Trimming at V came to 4 bases and at J to 5 bases, leaving 8 bases not matched to a gene. CDR3: CASSLGLAPNNEQFF. In DNA form, the CDR3 reads TGCGCCAGCAGCCTCGGACTAGCCCCAAACAATGAGCAGTTCTTC.

The chain employs TRBV6-5 and TRBJ2-1; tentative D call: TRBD2 (7 bases). Germline CDR1 reads MNHEY; CDR2 reads SVGAGI. Trimming stripped 2 bases from V and 5 bases from J, with 10 bases between. CDR3 length: 14 amino acids. The CDR3 bases are TGTGCCAGCAGTTACGGCGGGGGCCACAATGAGCAGTTCTTC. The encoded protein is CASSYGGGHNEQFF.

The chain carries TRBV5-8 and TRBJ2-3; D may be TRBD2 (5 bases). V was trimmed by 0 bases and J by 8 bases, leaving 13 bases between them. CDR1 is SGHTS and CDR2 is YDEGEE in the germline V gene. CDR3 size: 14 residues. The CDR3 here is CASSLDGRAGTQYF. The CDR3 DNA sequence: TGTGCCAGCAGCTTGGACGGTAGGGCGGGTACGCAGTATTTT.

In this sample, this clone turned up a few times. The J gene is TRBJ2-3, the V gene TRBV7-9, with D unclear. Germline-derived CDR1 and CDR2 are SEHNR and FQNEAQ (reference sequence). There are 14 residues in the CDR3. V was pared by 2 bases and J by 1 base, with 7 bases between. CDR3 DNA sequence: TGTGCCAGCAGCTTAATTCAGGGCACAGATACGCAGTATTTT. This gives the protein CASSLIQGTDTQYF.

The chain uses TRBV27 and TRBJ1-2; 12 positions match TRBD1. The CDR3 extends over 15 amino acids. CDR1 is MNHEY, CDR2 SMNVEV, per germline (reference sequence). V dropped 4 bases and J dropped 7; count of bases not matched to a gene: 7. CDR3 loop: CASSWAGQGASGYTF. For the CDR3, the DNA is TGTGCCAGCAGTTGGGCGGGACAGGGGGCGTCTGGCTACACCTTC.

This clone was detected only a few times. A junction end diverges from the germline sequence, so it may reflect a read error. The gene calls are TRBV30 and TRBJ2-7; D is unresolved. CDR1 GTSNPN and CDR2 SVGIG come from the germline V gene (reference sequence). The CDR3 extends over 13 amino acids. The CDR3 nucleotides are TGTGCCTGGAGTGTTTCCCTCTCCTCCGAGCAGTACTTC. It specifies CAWSVSLSSEQYF.

The sample holds a few counts of this clone. This chain links TRBV29-1 with TRBJ1-2; 9 nucleotides agree with TRBD1. In germline, CDR1 is SQVTM, CDR2 ANQGSEA. The CDR3 contains 13 residues. V shed 4 bases and J 2 bases; nucleotides not matched to a gene: 2. Written as DNA, the CDR3 is TGCAGCGTTGGGGACAGGGTGAACTATGGCTACACCTTC. Protein sequence: CSVGDRVNYGYTF.